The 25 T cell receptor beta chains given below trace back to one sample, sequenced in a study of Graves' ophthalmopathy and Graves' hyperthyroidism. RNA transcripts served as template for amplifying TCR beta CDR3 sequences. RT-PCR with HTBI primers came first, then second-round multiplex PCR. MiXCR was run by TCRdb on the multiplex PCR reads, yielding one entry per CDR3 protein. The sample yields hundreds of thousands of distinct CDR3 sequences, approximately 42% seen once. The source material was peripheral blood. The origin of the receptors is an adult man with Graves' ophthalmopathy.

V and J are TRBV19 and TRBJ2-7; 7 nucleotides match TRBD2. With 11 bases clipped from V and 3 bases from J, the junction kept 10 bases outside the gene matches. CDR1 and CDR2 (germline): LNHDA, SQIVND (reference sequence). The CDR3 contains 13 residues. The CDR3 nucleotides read TGTGCCGAGAGGCGGGGAGGGTTCTACGAGCAGTACTTC. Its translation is CAERRGGFYEQYF.

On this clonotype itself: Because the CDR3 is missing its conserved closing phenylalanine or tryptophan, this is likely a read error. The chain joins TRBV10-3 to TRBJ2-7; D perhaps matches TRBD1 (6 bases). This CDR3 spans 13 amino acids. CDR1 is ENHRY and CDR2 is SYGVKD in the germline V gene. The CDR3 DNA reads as TGTGCCAGCAGTTACCGGGACACCTACGAGCAGTACCTC. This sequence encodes CASSYRDTYEQYL.

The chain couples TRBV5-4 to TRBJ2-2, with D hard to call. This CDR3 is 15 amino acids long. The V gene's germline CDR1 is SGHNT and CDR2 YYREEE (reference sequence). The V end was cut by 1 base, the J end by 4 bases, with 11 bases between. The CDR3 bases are TGTGCCAGCAGCTTGAGCCCTCTGGGCACCGGGGAGCTGTTTTTT. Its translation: CASSLSPLGTGELFF. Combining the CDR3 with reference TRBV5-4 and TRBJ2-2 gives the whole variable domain ETGVTQSPTHLIKTRGQQVTLRCSSQSGHNTVSWYQQALGQGPQFIFQYYREEENGRGNFPPRFSGLQFPNYSSELNVNALELDDSALYLCASSLSPLGTGELFFGEGSRLTVL.

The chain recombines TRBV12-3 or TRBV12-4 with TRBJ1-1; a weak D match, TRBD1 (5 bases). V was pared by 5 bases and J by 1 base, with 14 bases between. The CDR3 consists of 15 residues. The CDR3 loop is CASSRDRAKNTEAFF. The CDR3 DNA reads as TGTGCCAGCAGTCGCGACAGAGCAAAGAACACTGAAGCTTTCTTT.

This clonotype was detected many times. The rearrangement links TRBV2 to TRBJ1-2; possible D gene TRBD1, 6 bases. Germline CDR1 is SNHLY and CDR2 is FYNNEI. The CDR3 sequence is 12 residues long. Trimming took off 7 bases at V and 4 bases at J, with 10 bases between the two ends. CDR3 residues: CASTEDSYGYTF. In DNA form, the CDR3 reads TGTGCCAGCACCGAGGACAGCTATGGCTACACCTTC.

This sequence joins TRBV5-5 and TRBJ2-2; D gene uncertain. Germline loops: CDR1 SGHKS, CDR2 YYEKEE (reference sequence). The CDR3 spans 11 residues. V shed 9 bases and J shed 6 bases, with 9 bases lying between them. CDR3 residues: CAMQSAGELFF. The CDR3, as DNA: TGTGCCATGCAGTCCGCCGGGGAGCTGTTTTTT.

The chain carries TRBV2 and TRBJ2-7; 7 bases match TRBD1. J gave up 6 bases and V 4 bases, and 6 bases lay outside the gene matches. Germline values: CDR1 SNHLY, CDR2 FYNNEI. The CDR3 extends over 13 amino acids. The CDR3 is CASSVLDRSEQYF. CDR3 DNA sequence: TGTGCCAGCAGTGTACTGGACAGGTCCGAGCAGTACTTC.

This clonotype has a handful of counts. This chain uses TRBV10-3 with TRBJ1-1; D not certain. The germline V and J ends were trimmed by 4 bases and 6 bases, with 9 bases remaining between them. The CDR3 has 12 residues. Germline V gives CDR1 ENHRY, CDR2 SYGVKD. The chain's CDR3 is CAISGDGSEAFF. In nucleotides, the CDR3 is TGTGCCATCAGTGGCGACGGATCTGAAGCTTTCTTT.

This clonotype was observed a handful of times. The CDR3 here is CASSLYGKGYTF. DNA for the CDR3: TGCGCCAGCAGCTTGTATGGTAAGGGCTACACCTTC. The chain couples TRBV5-1 to TRBJ1-2; D gene ambiguous. The CDR3 contains 12 residues. Trimming took 1 base from V and 8 from J, leaving 9 bases between them. Germline CDR1 SGHRS, CDR2 YFSETQ.

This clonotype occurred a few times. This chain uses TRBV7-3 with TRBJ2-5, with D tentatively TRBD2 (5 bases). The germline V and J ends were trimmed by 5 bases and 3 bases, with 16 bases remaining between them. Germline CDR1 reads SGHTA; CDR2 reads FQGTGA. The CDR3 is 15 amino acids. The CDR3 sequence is CASSPRLASKETQYF. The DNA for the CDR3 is TGTGCCAGCAGCCCTCGGCTGGCTAGCAAAGAGACCCAGTACTTC.

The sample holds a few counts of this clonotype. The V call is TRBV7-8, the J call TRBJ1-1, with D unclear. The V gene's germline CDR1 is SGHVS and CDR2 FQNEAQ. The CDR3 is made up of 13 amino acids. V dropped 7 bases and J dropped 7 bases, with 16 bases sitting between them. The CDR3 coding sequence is TGTGCCAGCACCCCGCGATGGGTGGTTGAAGCTTTCTTT. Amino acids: CASTPRWVVEAFF.

CDR3 DNA sequence: TGTGCCAGCAGCACAGGGAAAAATCAGCCCCAGCATTTT. This encodes CASSTGKNQPQHF. This chain joins TRBV2 and TRBJ1-5; D perhaps matches TRBD1 (6 bases). The V end lost 6 bases, the J end lost 4 bases, and 10 bases lay between the germline ends. Germline V gene data show CDR1 as SNHLY and CDR2 as FYNNEI. The CDR3 length is 13 residues. The whole variable domain, remainder taken from reference TRBV2 and TRBJ1-5, is EPEVTQTPSHQVTQMGQEVILRCVPISNHLYFYWYRQILGQKVEFLVSFYNNEISEKSEIFDDQFSVERPDGSNFTLKIRSTKLEDSAMYFCASSTGKNQPQHFGDGTRLSIL.

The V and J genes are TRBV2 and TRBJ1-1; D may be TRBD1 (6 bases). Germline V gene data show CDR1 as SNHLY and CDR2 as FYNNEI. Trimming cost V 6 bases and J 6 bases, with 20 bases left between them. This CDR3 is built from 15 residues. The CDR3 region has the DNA TGTGCCAGCAGGGGGAACAGCAGGGGCGCGGCTGAAGCTTTCTTT. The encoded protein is CASRGNSRGAAEAFF. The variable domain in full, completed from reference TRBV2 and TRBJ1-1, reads EPEVTQTPSHQVTQMGQEVILRCVPISNHLYFYWYRQILGQKVEFLVSFYNNEISEKSEIFDDQFSVERPDGSNFTLKIRSTKLEDSAMYFCASRGNSRGAAEAFFGQGTRLTVV.

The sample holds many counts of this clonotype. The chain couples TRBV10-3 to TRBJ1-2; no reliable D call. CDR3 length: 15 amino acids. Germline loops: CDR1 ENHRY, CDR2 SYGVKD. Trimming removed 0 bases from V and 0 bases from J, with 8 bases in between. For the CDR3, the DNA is TGTGCCATCAGTGAGTCATTGGGAGCTAACTATGGCTACACCTTC. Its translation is CAISESLGANYGYTF.

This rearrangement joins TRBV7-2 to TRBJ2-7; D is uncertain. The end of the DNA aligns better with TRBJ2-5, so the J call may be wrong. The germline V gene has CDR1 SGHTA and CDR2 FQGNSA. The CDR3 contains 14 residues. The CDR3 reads CASSESGGLETQYF. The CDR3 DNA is TGTGCCAGCAGCGAGTCGGGCGGCCTGGAGACCCAGTACTTC.

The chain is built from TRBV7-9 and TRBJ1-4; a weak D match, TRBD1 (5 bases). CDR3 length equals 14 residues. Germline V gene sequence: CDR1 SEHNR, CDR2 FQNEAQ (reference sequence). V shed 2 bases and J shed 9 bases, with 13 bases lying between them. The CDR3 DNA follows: TGTGCCAGCAGCTTAATGACAGTGTCGCAAAAACTGTTTTTT. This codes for CASSLMTVSQKLFF.

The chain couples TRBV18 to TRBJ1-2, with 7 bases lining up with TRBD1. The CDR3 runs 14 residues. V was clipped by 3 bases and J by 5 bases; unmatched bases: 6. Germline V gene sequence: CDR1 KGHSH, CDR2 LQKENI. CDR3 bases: TGTGCCAGCTCACCGACAGGGATTGCTTATGGCTACACCTTC. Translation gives CASSPTGIAYGYTF.

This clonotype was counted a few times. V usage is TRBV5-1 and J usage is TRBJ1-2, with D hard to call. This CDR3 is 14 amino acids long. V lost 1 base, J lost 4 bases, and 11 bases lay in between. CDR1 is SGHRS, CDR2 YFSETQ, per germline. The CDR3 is CASSLSTDSYGYTF. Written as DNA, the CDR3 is TGCGCCAGCAGCTTGTCCACAGACTCCTATGGCTACACCTTC.

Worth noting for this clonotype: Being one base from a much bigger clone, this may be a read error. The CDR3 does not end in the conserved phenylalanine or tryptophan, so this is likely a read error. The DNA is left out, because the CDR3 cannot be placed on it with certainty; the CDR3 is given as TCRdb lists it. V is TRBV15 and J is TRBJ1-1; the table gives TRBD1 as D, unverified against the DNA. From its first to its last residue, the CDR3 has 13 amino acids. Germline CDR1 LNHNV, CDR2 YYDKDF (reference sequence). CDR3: CATSRDQGRVPFL.

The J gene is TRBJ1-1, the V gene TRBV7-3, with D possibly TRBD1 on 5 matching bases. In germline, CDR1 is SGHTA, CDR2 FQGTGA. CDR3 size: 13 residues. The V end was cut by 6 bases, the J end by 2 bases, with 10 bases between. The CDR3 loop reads CASSIQGNTEAFF. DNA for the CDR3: TGTGCCAGCAGTATCCAGGGCAACACTGAAGCTTTCTTT.

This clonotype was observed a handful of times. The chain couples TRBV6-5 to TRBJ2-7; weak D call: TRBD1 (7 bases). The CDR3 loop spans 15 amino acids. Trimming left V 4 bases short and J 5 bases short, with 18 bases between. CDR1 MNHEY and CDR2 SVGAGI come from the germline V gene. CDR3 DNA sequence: TGTGCCAGCAGTTCGAACAGGGGCGGGGAAGACGAGCAGTACTTC. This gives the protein CASSSNRGGEDEQYF.

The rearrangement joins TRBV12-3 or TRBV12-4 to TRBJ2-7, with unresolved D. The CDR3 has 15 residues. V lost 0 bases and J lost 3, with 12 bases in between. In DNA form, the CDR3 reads TGTGCCAGCAGTTTAGCTCGGAACCCCTTCTACGAGCAGTACTTC. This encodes CASSLARNPFYEQYF.

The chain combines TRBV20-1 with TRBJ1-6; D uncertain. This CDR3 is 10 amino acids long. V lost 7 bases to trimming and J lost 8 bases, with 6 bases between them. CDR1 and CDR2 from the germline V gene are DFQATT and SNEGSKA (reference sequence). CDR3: CSDRDSPLHF. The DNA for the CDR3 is TGCAGTGATAGGGATTCACCCCTCCACTTT.

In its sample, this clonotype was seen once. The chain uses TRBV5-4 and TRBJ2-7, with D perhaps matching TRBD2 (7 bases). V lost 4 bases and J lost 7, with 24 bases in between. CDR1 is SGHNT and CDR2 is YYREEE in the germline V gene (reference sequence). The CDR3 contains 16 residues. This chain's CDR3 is CASSREGGMMASEQYF. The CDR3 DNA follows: TGTGCCAGCAGCCGCGAGGGGGGGATGATGGCGAGTGAGCAGTACTTC.

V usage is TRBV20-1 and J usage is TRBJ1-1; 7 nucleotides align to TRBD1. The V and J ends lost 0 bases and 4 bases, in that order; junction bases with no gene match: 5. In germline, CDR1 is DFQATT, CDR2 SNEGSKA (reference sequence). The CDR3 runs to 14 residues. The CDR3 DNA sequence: TGCAGTGCTAGAGAGGGGGCAGGGGGCACTGAAGCTTTCTTT. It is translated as CSAREGAGGTEAFF.